These T cell receptor beta chains were read from a single sample in a study of OX40 agonist ivuxolimab in advanced cancers. TCRdb keeps only in-frame clones here, not all; method: immunoSEQ multiplex PCR. The sample has 70,000 or so clones, around 90% seen once. The sample here was CD4+ or CD8+ T cells sorted from blood, taken in a trial of the OX40 agonist ivuxolimab. The source of these receptors is an adult with an advanced solid tumor such as melanoma, head and neck, liver or kidney cancer. CDR3s include the opening cysteine and the closing phenylalanine or tryptophan. A D gene is named only where the DNA matches it firmly. Clone size is not always given. Where it is, it says once, few, many or a class for expanded clones.

CDR3aa	CDR3nt	v_gene	j_gene	d_gene	abundance
CASSSSGGQPQHF	TGTGCCAGTAGTTCATCAGGGGGTCAGCCCCAGCATTTT	TRBV19	TRBJ1-5	TRBD1	NA
CASSFGSGVTGELFF	TGTGCCAGCAGCTTTGGTAGCGGGGTCACCGGGGAGCTGTTTTTT	TRBV7-9	TRBJ2-2	TRBD2	once
CASSEGLSDTQYF	TGTGCCAGCAGTGAGGGACTTTCAGATACGCAGTATTTT	TRBV6-4	TRBJ2-3	NA	NA
CASSQDLSLYGYTF	TGCGCCAGCAGCCAAGATCTATCGCTGTATGGCTACACCTTC	TRBV4-1	TRBJ1-2	NA	few
CASSNPVLAESSYEQYF	TGTGCCAGCAGCAATCCAGTACTAGCAGAGAGCTCCTACGAGCAGTACTTC	TRBV28	TRBJ2-7	NA	NA
CASGLGSYNEQFF	TGTGCCAGTGGGTTGGGCTCCTACAATGAGCAGTTCTTC	TRBV19	TRBJ2-1	NA	NA
CASSPGGLRETQYF	TGTGCCAGCAGCCCGGGGGGCCTCAGGGAGACCCAGTACTTC	TRBV7-3	TRBJ2-5	NA	NA
CASSLGTTGEEQYF	TGTGCCAGCAGCTTAGGAACGACAGGGGAAGAGCAGTACTTC	TRBV7-8	TRBJ2-7	TRBD1	NA
CASSQVAGADYGYTF	TGTGCCAGCAGTCAGGTGGCGGGGGCGGACTATGGCTACACCTTC	TRBV14	TRBJ1-2	NA	NA
CASSLEGVGAFF	TGCGCCAGCAGCTTGGAAGGGGTTGGAGCTTTCTTT	TRBV5-1	TRBJ1-1	NA	NA
CASSRQGFIEQYF	TGTGCCAGCAGTAGACAGGGGTTCATAGAGCAGTACTTC	TRBV6-1	TRBJ2-7	TRBD1	NA
CASSAGQGATYEQYF	TGCGCCAGCAGCGCGGGACAGGGGGCGACCTACGAGCAGTACTTC	TRBV5-1	TRBJ2-7	TRBD1	NA
CAWSVGGRITDTQYF	TGTGCCTGGAGTGTAGGGGGCCGGATCACAGATACGCAGTATTTT	TRBV30	TRBJ2-3	TRBD1	NA
CASSPRDSLTDTQYF	TGTGCCAGCAGCCCTAGGGACAGCCTCACAGATACGCAGTATTTT	TRBV13	TRBJ2-3	TRBD1	NA
CASSPGTAYNEQFF	TGTGCCAGCAGCCCTGGGACAGCCTACAATGAGCAGTTCTTC	TRBV7-2	TRBJ2-1	TRBD1	NA
CASSFNRGAQGYTF	TGTGCCAGCAGCTTCAACAGGGGAGCGCAGGGCTACACCTTC	TRBV7-2	TRBJ1-2	TRBD1	NA
CASSPSGSFEQFF	TGTGCCAGTAGTCCTAGCGGGAGCTTTGAGCAGTTCTTC	TRBV19	TRBJ2-1	TRBD2	NA
CASSQGLAGGSNEQFF	TGTGCCAGCAGCCAGGGACTAGCGGGAGGTTCCAATGAGCAGTTCTTC	TRBV5-4	TRBJ2-1	TRBD2	NA
CASSLGSVSYEQYF	TGTGCCAGCAGCTTAGGGTCAGTCTCCTACGAGCAGTACTTC	TRBV13	TRBJ2-7	NA	NA
CASSADAGQQNYGYTF	TGTGCCAGCAGCGCAGATGCCGGACAGCAAAACTATGGCTACACCTTC	TRBV9	TRBJ1-2	NA	NA
CASSQEDRPNTEAFF	TGCGCCAGCAGCCAGGAAGACAGGCCGAACACTGAAGCTTTCTTT	TRBV4-3	TRBJ1-1	NA	NA
CASSPTTVHYEQYF	TGTGCCAGCAGCCCGACGACGGTGCACTACGAGCAGTACTTC	TRBV9	TRBJ2-7	NA	NA
CAISEAGSSYEQYF	TGTGCCATCAGTGAGGCGGGTAGCTCCTACGAGCAGTACTTC	TRBV10-3	TRBJ2-7	NA	NA
CASSLLAGDTETQYF	TGCGCCAGCAGCCTCCTAGCGGGGGACACGGAGACCCAGTACTTC	TRBV5-1	TRBJ2-5	TRBD2	NA
CASSAGSPEQYF	TGTGCCAGCTCAGCCGGGAGTCCCGAGCAGTACTTC	TRBV18	TRBJ2-7	NA	NA
CASSLSGTTYNEQFF	TGTGCCAGCAGTCTTAGCGGCACAACCTACAATGAGCAGTTCTTC	TRBV9	TRBJ2-1	NA	NA
CASSRRQGSSYEQYF	TGTGCCAGCAGTAGGCGACAGGGGAGCTCCTACGAGCAGTACTTC	TRBV6-6	TRBJ2-7	TRBD1	NA
CASSVGIYGNQPQHF	TGTGCCAGCAGCGTCGGTATATACGGAAATCAGCCCCAGCATTTT	TRBV9	TRBJ1-5	NA	NA
CASSRAGGNTGELFF	TGTGCCAGCAGCAGGGCGGGAGGTAACACCGGGGAGCTGTTTTTT	TRBV9	TRBJ2-2	TRBD2	NA
CASSIASGGSTDTQYF	TGTGCCAGTAGTATAGCTAGCGGGGGGTCCACAGATACGCAGTATTTT	TRBV19	TRBJ2-3	TRBD2	NA
CASSGTPNYNEQFF	TGTGCCAGCAGCGGGACACCGAATTACAATGAGCAGTTCTTC	TRBV28	TRBJ2-1	NA	NA
CASSLGGTLSYEQYF	TGCGCCAGCAGCTTGGGGGGGACCCTTTCCTACGAGCAGTACTTC	TRBV5-1	TRBJ2-7	NA	NA
CASSAGPDYGYTF	TGTGCCAGCAGTGCCGGGCCCGACTATGGCTACACCTTC	TRBV2	TRBJ1-2	NA	NA
CASTVGQGIQPQHF	TGTGCCAGCACCGTGGGACAGGGAATACAGCCCCAGCATTTT	TRBV5-6	TRBJ1-5	TRBD1	NA
CAWSVPLPGTGGPDTQYF	TGTGCCTGGAGTGTCCCCCTCCCCGGGACAGGAGGACCAGATACGCAGTATTTT	TRBV30	TRBJ2-3	TRBD1	few
CASSLNSYGYTF	TGTGCCAGCAGCTTAAACAGCTATGGCTACACCTTC	TRBV7-2	TRBJ1-2	NA	once
CAWSARERDPRAFF	TGTGCCTGGAGCGCCCGCGAGAGGGACCCTAGAGCTTTCTTT	TRBV30	TRBJ1-1	NA	NA
CASSEAVTANTGELFF	TGTGCCAGCAGTGAAGCTGTGACGGCGAACACCGGGGAGCTGTTTTTT	TRBV2	TRBJ2-2	NA	NA
CASESGPYYEQYF	TGTGCCAGCGAATCCGGCCCATATTACGAGCAGTACTTC	TRBV28	TRBJ2-7	NA	NA
CASSPTPVDTEAFF	TGCGCCAGCAGCCCGACACCGGTTGACACTGAAGCTTTCTTT	TRBV5-1	TRBJ1-1	NA	NA
CASSNRHFRGSQETQYF	TGTGCCAGTAGTAACCGACACTTCAGAGGGAGCCAAGAGACCCAGTACTTC	TRBV19	TRBJ2-5	NA	NA
CASSLSGVGDTQYF	TGTGCCAGCAGCTTAAGCGGGGTGGGAGATACGCAGTATTTT	TRBV7-9	TRBJ2-3	TRBD2	few
CASSLDLGQWAQETQYF	TGTGCCAGCAGCTTAGACCTTGGACAGTGGGCACAAGAGACCCAGTACTTC	TRBV11-2	TRBJ2-5	NA	once
CASSPDWRPTEAFF	TGTGCCAGCAGTCCGGACTGGAGGCCCACTGAAGCTTTCTTT	TRBV6-1	TRBJ1-1	NA	NA
CASSPFNQPQHF	TGTGCCAGCAGCCCGTTCAATCAGCCCCAGCATTTT	TRBV5-8	TRBJ1-5	NA	NA
CASSIGNGFGYGYTF	TGTGCCAGTAGTATAGGAAACGGCTTCGGCTATGGCTACACCTTC	TRBV19	TRBJ1-2	NA	NA
CASSPRLAGDDTQYF	TGTGCCAGCAGTCCCAGGTTAGCGGGAGACGATACGCAGTATTTT	TRBV28	TRBJ2-3	TRBD2	NA
CASSTTGTSTDTQYF	TGTGCCAGCAGCACAACAGGGACTAGCACAGATACGCAGTATTTT	TRBV7-3	TRBJ2-3	NA	NA
CASSSHNTGELFF	TGTGCCAGCAGTTCCCACAACACCGGGGAGCTGTTTTTT	TRBV6-5	TRBJ2-2	NA	NA
CASSGSSYNSPLHF	TGTGCCAGCTCAGGGAGCTCCTATAATTCACCCCTCCACTTT	TRBV14	TRBJ1-6	NA	NA
CASSVDIYGYTF	TGTGCCAGCAGCGTAGATATCTATGGCTACACCTTC	TRBV9	TRBJ1-2	NA	NA
CASSLILGIGYSGANVLTF	TGTGCCAGCAGCTTGATTCTGGGGATCGGTTACTCTGGGGCCAACGTCCTGACTTTC	TRBV5-6	TRBJ2-6	NA	NA
CAWSVRRVNTEAFF	TGTGCCTGGAGTGTACGTCGGGTGAACACTGAAGCTTTCTTT	TRBV30	TRBJ1-1	NA	NA
CSVGVVSGANVLTF	TGCAGCGTGGGTGTGGTATCTGGGGCCAACGTCCTGACTTTC	TRBV29-1	TRBJ2-6	NA	NA
CASSLAGEQYF	TGTGCCAGCAGCTTAGCCGGCGAGCAGTACTTC	TRBV11-2	TRBJ2-7	NA	NA
CASSIRHSQETQYF	TGTGCCAGTAGTATTAGGCACAGCCAAGAGACCCAGTACTTC	TRBV19	TRBJ2-5	NA	NA
CAISESSAQTNEKLFF	TGTGCCATCAGTGAGTCCTCCGCACAAACAAATGAAAAACTGTTTTTT	TRBV10-3	TRBJ1-4	NA	NA
CASSPGLVPNNEQFF	TGCGCCAGCAGCCCCGGACTAGTTCCCAACAATGAGCAGTTCTTC	TRBV5-1	TRBJ2-1	TRBD2	medium-sized